This TCR beta chain was retrieved from a study of graft-versus-host responses after intestinal transplantation. Study as a whole: Recipients received multivisceral, liver-intestinal, or isolated intestinal transplants. The study's findings and limits: GvH clones were found in recipient marrow; some appeared first in ileum or blood.

Sequenced by immunoSEQ multiplex PCR; TCRdb stores in-frame clones only, minus some. The data show tens of thousands of clones, 80% to 95% seen once. Germline CDR1 reads SEHNR; CDR2 reads FQNEAQ (reference sequence). The V and J ends lost 5 bases and 6 bases, in that order; junction bases with no gene match: 12. This CDR3 contains 15 residues. On this clone: Antigen unknown.

The chain employs TRBV7-9 and TRBJ2-7, with 8 bases aligning to TRBD2. The specimen comprised unstimulated CD8+ T cells sorted from spleen or lymph node cells, sampled before intestinal transplant. This sequence originates from a human donor who received an intestinal transplant. Here the CDR3 reads CASSDSPGGPFEQYF. CDR3 DNA: TGTGCCAGCAGCGATTCGCCGGGAGGGCCTTTCGAGCAGTACTTC.